This entry lists 21 T cell receptor beta chains sequenced from one sample in a study of Graves' ophthalmopathy and Graves' hyperthyroidism. From RNA, the CDR3 regions of TCR beta chains were amplified and sequenced. The workflow started with a first-round RT-PCR run with HTBI primers and then moved on to a second-round multiplex PCR. TCRdb ran MiXCR on the multiplex PCR reads and lists one entry per CDR3 protein. The table shows over a million distinct CDR3 sequences, with about two fifths occurring only once. Sequencing was performed on peripheral blood or thyroid tissue (not recorded which). These receptor sequences come from an adult man with Graves' hyperthyroidism.

This clonotype was detected once. CDR3 in amino acids: CASSLRLTGVDAEAFF. CDR3 coding DNA: TGTGCCAGCAGTTTACGGTTAACCGGGGTAGACGCTGAAGCTTTCTTT. The chain uses TRBV12-3 or TRBV12-4 and TRBJ1-1; no definite D call. The length of the CDR3 is 16 residues. Trimming cost V 2 bases and J 6 bases, with 19 bases left between them.

This sequence joins TRBV5-6 and TRBJ1-2; TRBD1 aligns across 9 bases. V shed 0 bases and J 8 bases; nucleotides not matched to a gene: 5. CDR1 is SGHDT, CDR2 YYEEEE, per germline. CDR3 length: 14 amino acids. CDR3 bases: TGTGCCAGCAGCTTGGAACAGGGGGCTTTGGGCTACACCTTC. Encoded protein: CASSLEQGALGYTF.

The chain carries TRBV28 and TRBJ2-7, with 7 bases matching TRBD2. The germline CDR1 and CDR2 sequences are MDHEN and SYDVKM. The CDR3 runs to 13 residues. Trimming at V came to 7 bases and at J to 2 bases, leaving 5 bases not matched to a gene. This CDR3 reads CASTLGGAYEQYF. DNA for the CDR3: TGTGCCAGCACATTGGGGGGGGCCTACGAGCAGTACTTC.

This clonotype has at least ten counts. The rearrangement links TRBV7-9 to TRBJ2-5, with D unresolved. The CDR3 totals 13 residues. CDR1 SEHNR and CDR2 FQNEAQ come from the germline V gene (reference sequence). V was trimmed by 3 bases and J by 5 bases, leaving 10 bases between them. The CDR3 DNA is TGTGCCAGCAGCTTTGCGAGGTTGGAGACCCAGTACTTC. This translates into CASSFARLETQYF.

With respect to this clonotype: The junction departs from the called germline gene at one end, perhaps through a read error. This chain links TRBV7-2 with TRBJ1-1, with D possibly TRBD1 on 5 matching bases. This CDR3 region has 15 residues. The germline V gene has CDR1 SGHTA and CDR2 FQGNSA. CDR3 sequence: CASRQVPGTDTGAFF. For the CDR3, the DNA is TGTGCCAGCAGACAAGTACCAGGGACCGACACTGGAGCTTTCTTT.

Of note for this clonotype: This sequence may be a read error, since a much larger clone differs from it by one base. The J gene is TRBJ2-5, the V gene TRBV2, with 12 bases identical to TRBD2. The CDR3 runs to 16 residues. Germline-derived CDR1 and CDR2 are SNHLY and FYNNEI. The CDR3 DNA is TGTGCCGGCAGTCTCAGACTAGCGGGAGACCAAGAGACCCAGTACTTC. It codes for CAGSLRLAGDQETQYF.

This clonotype was seen only a few times. This sequence joins TRBV29-1 and TRBJ1-1; 7 bases match TRBD1. The CDR3 has 16 residues. The V segment lost 6 bases and the J segment 0 bases; nucleotides outside the gene matches: 13. CDR1 is SQVTM, CDR2 ANQGSEA, per germline. This CDR3 is CSVDPGQTDMNTEAFF. The DNA of the CDR3 is TGCAGCGTGGACCCGGGACAGACAGATATGAACACTGAAGCTTTCTTT.

This clonotype was detected ten times or more. The chain joins TRBV9 to TRBJ2-7; 8 bases are a match to TRBD2. The CDR3 is 15 residues long. Looked up from germline, CDR1 is SGDLS and CDR2 is YYNGEE. The V segment lost 3 bases and the J segment 6 bases; nucleotides outside the gene matches: 11. The CDR3: CASSARLARVREQYF. In DNA, the CDR3 is TGTGCCAGCAGCGCAAGACTAGCGAGAGTGCGCGAGCAGTACTTC.

This clonotype was detected once. The rearrangement joins TRBV10-3 to TRBJ2-7; 9 positions match TRBD2. With V trimmed by 7 bases and J by 7 bases, 8 bases remained unmatched. The CDR3 length is 13 residues. Per germline, CDR1 ENHRY and CDR2 SYGVKD. The CDR3 coding sequence is TGTGCCATCAAGGAGCGGGGGGCAGGTGAGCAGTACTTC. Its protein product is CAIKERGAGEQYF.

This clonotype was seen ten or more times. The rearrangement uses TRBV7-6 and TRBJ2-7, with TRBD2 matching 7 bases. CDR1 is SGHVS, CDR2 FNYEAQ, per germline. The CDR3 runs 16 residues. V lost 0 bases, J lost 5 bases, and 10 bases stayed unmatched. CDR3: CASSLAGRGRVDEQYF. The DNA for the CDR3 is TGTGCCAGCAGCTTAGCGGGGCGCGGGAGAGTGGACGAGCAGTACTTC.

This clonotype was observed at least ten times. The chain uses TRBV10-3 and TRBJ1-5; D is ambiguous. CDR3 length: 14 amino acids. Germline V CDR1 and CDR2: ENHRY, SYGVKD. The V and J ends lost 4 bases and 3 bases respectively, with 10 bases between them. CDR3 coding DNA: TGTGCCATCAGTGGTGGGAACAACAATCAGCCCCAGCATTTT. This translates into CAISGGNNNQPQHF.

This clonotype was recorded a few times. This chain uses TRBV20-1 with TRBJ1-3, with D perhaps matching TRBD1 (6 bases). The CDR3 runs to 16 residues. V shed 2 bases and J shed 0 bases, with 14 bases lying between them. Germline CDR1 and CDR2: DFQATT and SNEGSKA (reference sequence). Written as DNA, the CDR3 is TGCAGTGCTAGACCCTTTGACAGGCGCTCTGGAAACACCATATATTTT. This gives the protein CSARPFDRRSGNTIYF.

This clonotype was seen only once. This sequence joins TRBV29-1 and TRBJ1-5; no firm D call. V was pared by 4 bases and J by 0 bases, with 4 bases between. Per germline, CDR1 SQVTM and CDR2 ANQGSEA. CDR3 length: 12 residues. The CDR3 DNA is TGCAGCGTTGCCAGTAGCAATCAGCCCCAGCATTTT. Its translation: CSVASSNQPQHF.

The CDR3 protein is CASSSRDSDYGYTF. The CDR3 nucleotides are TGTGCCAGCAGCTCCAGGGACAGTGACTATGGCTACACCTTC. V gene TRBV7-9 combines with J gene TRBJ1-2; TRBD1 agrees at 7 bases. The CDR3 is 14 residues long. V gave up 4 bases and J gave up 3 bases; unmatched junction bases: 5. CDR1 and CDR2 (germline): SEHNR, FQNEAQ (reference sequence).

The CDR3 region has the DNA TGTGCCAGCAGCCCAGCCTCCCCCGAGCAGTACTTC. It codes for CASSPASPEQYF. V is TRBV7-4 and J is TRBJ2-7, with no clear D. Trimming stripped 5 bases from V and 6 bases from J, with 11 bases between. Germline V gives CDR1 SGHVT, CDR2 SQSDAQ. There are 12 residues in the CDR3. Drawing the rest from reference TRBV7-4 and TRBJ2-7, the complete variable domain is GAGVSQSPRYKVAKRGRDVALRCDSISGHVTLYWYRQTLGQGSEVLTYSQSDAQRDKSGRPSGRFSAERPERSVSTLKIQRTEQGDSAVYLCASSPASPEQYFGPGTRLTVT.

This clonotype was found a few times. The J gene is TRBJ1-1, the V gene TRBV12-3 or TRBV12-4, with D maybe TRBD1 (6 bases). V dropped 3 bases and J dropped 4 bases, with 12 bases sitting between them. CDR3 size: 14 residues. CDR3 amino acids: CASSLIGGVTEAFF. The CDR3 DNA reads as TGTGCCAGCAGTTTGATCGGGGGCGTCACTGAAGCTTTCTTT.

The table lists this clonotype with many counts. The gene calls are TRBV2 and TRBJ2-7; D uncertain. Germline V gene lookup returns CDR1 SNHLY and CDR2 FYNNEI. The CDR3 has 12 amino acids. V lost 8 bases, J lost 5 bases, and 13 bases lay in between. CDR3 sequence (DNA): TGTGCCAGCCGTCTGGATTCTAACGAGCAGTACTTC. Encoded protein: CASRLDSNEQYF. The whole variable domain, filled in from reference TRBV2 and TRBJ2-7, reads EPEVTQTPSHQVTQMGQEVILRCVPISNHLYFYWYRQILGQKVEFLVSFYNNEISEKSEIFDDQFSVERPDGSNFTLKIRSTKLEDSAMYFCASRLDSNEQYFGPGTRLTVT.

V is TRBV12-3 or TRBV12-4 and J is TRBJ2-7; 7 bases match TRBD2. The CDR3 is made up of 14 amino acids. Losses at the gene ends were 4 bases for V and 5 bases for J; bases not matched to a gene: 8. Here the CDR3 DNA reads TGTGCCAGCAGTTCCCGGGACTACAGCCACGAGCAGTACTTC. This sequence encodes CASSSRDYSHEQYF.

J is TRBJ2-6 and V is TRBV29-1; D may be TRBD2 (5 bases). This CDR3 contains 15 residues. The V and J ends lost 4 bases and 1 base respectively, with 11 bases between them. Looked up from germline, CDR1 is SQVTM and CDR2 is ANQGSEA. The CDR3 bases are TGCAGCGTTGGTATTGGCGGGTCTGGGGCCAACGTCCTGACTTTC. This sequence encodes CSVGIGGSGANVLTF.

On this clonotype itself: This CDR3 fails to terminate in the conserved phenylalanine or tryptophan, so it likely reflects a read error. No DNA is shown, since the ends of the CDR3 on it are uncertain; the CDR3 is the one TCRdb lists. CDR3 sequence reads: CASSPGLH. The chain is built from TRBV6-6 and TRBJ1-6. CDR1 is MNHNY, CDR2 SVGAGI, per germline (reference sequence). Ends included, the CDR3 has 8 residues.

As concerns this clonotype: This clone may be a read error of a much larger clone one base away. The chain links TRBV4-1 to TRBJ2-5; possible D gene TRBD2, 6 bases. CDR3 length: 15 amino acids. Between the trimmed V and J ends, which lost 0 bases and 5 bases, there was a span of 13 bases. The germline V gene has CDR1 MGHRA and CDR2 YSYEKL. The CDR3 sequence is CASSQDPGEGETQYF. CDR3 bases: TGCGCCAGCAGCCAAGACCCGGGAGAGGGGGAGACCCAGTACTTC.